The 20 T cell receptor beta chains reported below all come from one sample, sequenced in a study of CD8 T cells in ankylosing spondylitis. TCRdb processed the 5' RACE reads anew with MiXCR; each CDR3 protein has one entry. Here the sample spans about 310,000 distinct CDR3 sequences, roughly 20% being singletons. Sample: blood, either unsorted or a sorted T cell fraction (not recorded which). The receptor set was obtained from a female donor with ankylosing spondylitis or in good health (not recorded which).

CDR3 sequence (DNA): TGCAGCGTTGTGATCCCGTCACGTGGGCAGTACTTC. It specifies CSVVIPSRGQYF. J is TRBJ2-7 and V is TRBV29-1, with D unresolved. Trimming shortened V by 4 bases and J by 9 bases, and 16 bases separated the two germline ends. Germline CDR1 and CDR2: SQVTM and ANQGSEA. This CDR3 is built from 12 residues.

This clonotype was observed a few times. J is TRBJ2-1 and V is TRBV20-1, with TRBD1 matching 7 bases. The ends lost 3 bases at V and 5 bases at J; junction bases unmatched: 10. Germline values: CDR1 DFQATT, CDR2 SNEGSKA (reference sequence). This CDR3 spans 15 amino acids. CDR3 loop: CSASYNLGGNNEQFF. The CDR3 DNA reads TGCAGTGCTAGCTACAATCTAGGGGGCAACAATGAGCAGTTCTTC.

V and J are TRBV20-1 and TRBJ2-7; a possible D gene is TRBD1 (5 bases). Germline CDR1 DFQATT, CDR2 SNEGSKA (reference sequence). The ends were cut back, 3 bases at V and 6 bases at J, with 9 bases in the middle. This CDR3 is built from 11 residues. The CDR3 loop is CSASRGPEQYF. In nucleotides, the CDR3 is TGCAGTGCTAGTAGGGGCCCCGAGCAGTACTTC.

This clonotype was observed at least ten times. The chain carries TRBV6-5 and TRBJ1-2; no definite D call. Trimming left V 3 bases short and J 0 bases short, with 8 bases between. The germline V gene has CDR1 MNHEY and CDR2 SVGAGI. This CDR3 is built from 14 residues. CDR3 protein: CASSYTGPNYGYTF. DNA of the CDR3: TGTGCCAGCAGTTATACGGGTCCTAACTATGGCTACACCTTC.

This clonotype has more than one count but fewer than ten. The rearrangement joins TRBV7-8 to TRBJ2-1, with 8 bases identical to TRBD2. This CDR3 contains 14 residues. Per germline, CDR1 SGHVS and CDR2 FQNEAQ. The V and J ends lost 1 base and 6 bases, in that order; junction bases with no gene match: 2. This chain's CDR3 is CASSLGGTSNEQFF. CDR3 bases: TGTGCCAGCAGCTTAGGGGGGACTAGCAATGAGCAGTTCTTC.

This clonotype turned up a few times. This chain links TRBV7-2 with TRBJ2-7, with TRBD2 matching over 9 bases. Germline CDR1 reads SGHTA; CDR2 reads FQGNSA. CDR3 length: 17 residues. The ends lost 4 bases at V and 2 bases at J; junction bases unmatched: 12. The CDR3 region has the DNA TGTGCCAGCAGCTGGACTAGCGCGGAATTCCCCCCCTACGAGCAGTACTTC. Its protein is CASSWTSAEFPPYEQYF.

The chain recombines TRBV24-1 with TRBJ2-7; TRBD1 agrees at 9 bases. Germline CDR1 is KGHDR and CDR2 is SFDVKD. The CDR3 covers 16 residues. Germline trimming cut 3 bases from V and 5 bases from J; bases unmatched to any gene: 10. The CDR3 region has the DNA TGTGCCACCAGTGATCACACCGGGACAGGGCGTGACGAGCAGTACTTC. As protein: CATSDHTGTGRDEQYF.

This clonotype came up a few times. This chain joins TRBV6-2 or TRBV6-3 and TRBJ2-7; possible D gene TRBD2, 6 bases. V was cut by 5 bases and J by 5 bases, with 10 bases left in between. Germline CDR1 MNHEY, CDR2 SVGEGT. This CDR3 region has 12 residues. The CDR3 loop is CASSLWGDEQYF. Written as DNA, the CDR3 is TGTGCCAGCAGTCTTTGGGGGGACGAGCAGTACTTC.

The chain combines TRBV12-3 or TRBV12-4 with TRBJ2-5; the D call may be TRBD1 or TRBD2 (5 bases each). This CDR3 region has 15 residues. V lost 0 bases, J lost 4 bases, and 12 bases lay in between. DNA for the CDR3: TGTGCCAGCAGTTTAGCGCAGGGAGTAAGAGAGACCCAGTACTTC. Translated, it gives CASSLAQGVRETQYF.

The rearrangement uses TRBV7-3 and TRBJ2-7, with D possibly called TRBD1 or TRBD2 (5 bases each). The CDR3 sequence is 15 residues long. Trimming took 5 bases from V and 1 from J, leaving 15 bases between them. From germline, CDR1 is SGHTA and CDR2 FQGTGA. The CDR3 loop reads CASSVFSGRSYEQYF. The CDR3 DNA is TGTGCCAGCAGCGTCTTTTCGGGACGTTCCTACGAGCAGTACTTC.

The CDR3 DNA reads TGCGCCAGCAGCCAAGCGGCGCAGGGGGTTGGAGATACGCAGTATTTT. Encoded protein: CASSQAAQGVGDTQYF. The chain recombines TRBV4-3 with TRBJ2-3, with 7 positions matching TRBD1. V lost 1 base, J lost 5 bases, and 9 bases stayed unmatched. Germline CDR1 reads LGHNA; CDR2 reads YSLEER. The CDR3 length is 16 residues.

This clonotype was observed a few times. This chain joins TRBV6-1 and TRBJ2-1; TRBD2 matches at 10 bases. The J segment lost 8 bases and the V segment lost 6 bases, leaving 10 bases of the junction unmatched. CDR1 is MNHNS, CDR2 SASEGT, per germline. The CDR3 has 15 residues. CDR3 loop: CASSPLLAGVYEQFF. DNA for the CDR3: TGTGCCAGCAGCCCCCTGCTAGCGGGAGTTTATGAGCAGTTCTTC.

This clonotype was picked up a small number of times. This chain connects TRBV11-2 to TRBJ2-5; D might be TRBD1 (6 bases). CDR3 length: 17 amino acids. V lost 2 bases and J lost 1, with 17 bases in between. Germline values: CDR1 SGHAT, CDR2 FQNNGV. CDR3 residues: CASSLRTVLGAQETQYF. Here the CDR3 DNA reads TGTGCCAGCAGCTTACGAACGGTCCTGGGGGCCCAAGAGACCCAGTACTTC.

V is TRBV6-5 and J is TRBJ2-5; weak D call: TRBD1 (6 bases). CDR1 and CDR2 (germline): MNHEY, SVGAGI. There are 15 residues in the CDR3. V was pared by 0 bases and J by 7 bases, with 15 bases between. In nucleotides, the CDR3 is TGTGCCAGCAGTTACTCCAGGGGTCCACCGGGGACCCAGTACTTC. As protein: CASSYSRGPPGTQYF.

The chain couples TRBV7-2 to TRBJ2-7; 9 bases align to TRBD2. Germline CDR1 and CDR2: SGHTA and FQGNSA. The CDR3 extends over 14 amino acids. The trim removed 7 bases at V and 7 bases at J, leaving 11 bases unmatched. The chain's CDR3 is CASTQVASGIEQYF. The DNA for the CDR3 is TGTGCCAGCACCCAGGTGGCTAGCGGGATTGAGCAGTACTTC.

The table lists this clonotype with a few counts. The chain recombines TRBV20-1 with TRBJ1-2; D uncertain. This CDR3 spans 14 amino acids. Trimming pared 5 bases from V and 8 bases from J, leaving 21 bases between. Looked up from germline, CDR1 is DFQATT and CDR2 is SNEGSKA (reference sequence). CDR3 coding DNA: TGCAGTGCTCCTTTAGAGACGGACGGACGGGGCTACACCTTC. It is translated as CSAPLETDGRGYTF.

The CDR3 protein is CASSLIGASGQRGHPQHF. CDR3 DNA: TGTGCCAGCAGTTTAATCGGAGCCTCAGGGCAGAGGGGTCACCCCCAGCATTTT. The chain has TRBV12-3 or TRBV12-4 and TRBJ1-5; tentative D call: TRBD1 (5 bases). This CDR3 contains 18 residues. Deletions cut 2 bases from V and 10 bases from J, with 27 bases between.

The rearrangement joins TRBV5-5 to TRBJ2-1, with 9 bases identical to TRBD2. The CDR3 consists of 15 residues. Germline CDR1 reads SGHKS; CDR2 reads YYEKEE (reference sequence). Trimming took 4 bases from V and 5 from J; bases not matched to a gene: 7. CDR3 protein: CASSAPGTSHNEQFF. CDR3 coding DNA: TGTGCCAGCAGCGCACCCGGGACTAGCCACAATGAGCAGTTCTTC.

In its sample, this clonotype was seen a few times. The CDR3 region is CSALSQLAGGKETQYF. The DNA of the CDR3 is TGCAGTGCTCTCTCTCAGCTAGCGGGAGGGAAAGAGACCCAGTACTTC. V usage is TRBV20-1 and J usage is TRBJ2-5; 12 bases are a match to TRBD2. Germline lookup yields CDR1 DFQATT and CDR2 SNEGSKA (reference sequence). With 5 bases clipped from V and 3 bases from J, the junction kept 10 bases outside the gene matches. The CDR3 spans 16 residues.

Many counts were recorded for this clonotype. The chain employs TRBV20-1 and TRBJ1-1, with no clear D. The CDR3 length is 14 residues. Trimming shortened V by 4 bases and J by 5 bases, and 17 bases separated the two germline ends. Germline V gives CDR1 DFQATT, CDR2 SNEGSKA (reference sequence). The CDR3 DNA sequence: TGCAGTGCTAAGAAGAGGACCGTCGGAACTGAAGCTTTCTTT. This gives the protein CSAKKRTVGTEAFF.